Below, one TCR beta chain is given with its context. V lost 5 bases, J lost 2 bases, and 8 bases stayed unmatched. The germline V gene encodes CDR1 MNHNY and CDR2 SVGAGI (reference sequence). The CDR3 is 15 residues long. These data belong to a study of cytomegalovirus exposure and HLA in healthy donors. PCR involved 60 Vbeta and 13 Jbeta primers. Some clones are missing from TCRdb's copy, which holds only in-frame ones; the method was immunoSEQ multiplex PCR. The sample includes 200,000 to 250,000 clones, 79% of them seen just once. The rearrangement links TRBV6-6 to TRBJ2-7; 8 positions match TRBD1. This TCR was recovered from a man in his forties or fifties in good health and CMV-seronegative. The source material was PBMCs. This CDR3 is CASSPPGQDPYEQYF. In DNA form, the CDR3 reads TGTGCCAGCAGTCCTCCGGGACAGGATCCCTACGAGCAGTACTTC.